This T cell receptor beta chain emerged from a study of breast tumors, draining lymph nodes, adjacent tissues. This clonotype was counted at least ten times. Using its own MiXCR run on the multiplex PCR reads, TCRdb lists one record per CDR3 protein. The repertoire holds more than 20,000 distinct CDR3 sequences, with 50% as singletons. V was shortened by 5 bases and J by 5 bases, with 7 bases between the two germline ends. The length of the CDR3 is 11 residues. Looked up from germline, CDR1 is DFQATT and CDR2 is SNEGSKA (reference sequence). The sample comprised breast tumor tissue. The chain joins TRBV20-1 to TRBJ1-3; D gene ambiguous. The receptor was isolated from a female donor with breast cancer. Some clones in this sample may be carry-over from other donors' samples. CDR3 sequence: CSAPLRNTIYF. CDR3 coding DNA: TGCAGTGCTCCCTTAAGAAACACCATATATTTT.